Below are 21 T cell receptor beta chains sequenced from a single sample in a study of OX40 agonist ivuxolimab in advanced cancers. Assay used: immunoSEQ multiplex PCR; TCRdb lists only in-frame clones, some missing. Of tens of thousands of clones in the sample, 92% were seen once. The specimen was CD4+ or CD8+ T cells sorted from blood, collected in a trial of the OX40 agonist ivuxolimab. Every receptor here comes from an adult with an advanced solid tumor such as melanoma, head and neck, liver or kidney cancer.

The J gene is TRBJ1-2, the V gene TRBV5-1; TRBD1 matches at 7 bases. CDR1 and CDR2 from the germline V gene are SGHRS and YFSETQ. This CDR3 contains 15 residues. With 5 bases clipped from V and 3 bases from J, the junction kept 10 bases outside the gene matches. The DNA for the CDR3 is TGCGCCAGCAGTGGTTTAGGGGGCGGTCACTATGGCTACACCTTC. Its protein is CASSGLGGGHYGYTF.

The rearrangement uses TRBV19 and TRBJ2-7; D is tentatively TRBD1 or TRBD2 (5 bases each). The V gene lost 5 bases and the J gene lost 7 bases, with 21 bases spanning the gap. Germline CDR1 is LNHDA and CDR2 is SQIVND (reference sequence). The CDR3 is 15 amino acids. The CDR3 protein is CASSSSGTVRGEQYF. The CDR3 DNA is TGTGCCAGTAGTTCCTCCGGGACCGTCCGGGGAGAGCAGTACTTC.

V gene TRBV10-2 combines with J gene TRBJ1-3; D is ambiguous. Per germline, CDR1 WSHSY and CDR2 SAAADI. This CDR3 contains 15 residues. V was trimmed by 5 bases and J by 0 bases, leaving 11 bases between them. The CDR3 DNA reads as TGCGCCAGCAGTATAACCTTAAGCTCTGGAAACACCATATATTTT. Translation gives CASSITLSSGNTIYF.

The V and J genes are TRBV7-9 and TRBJ2-1; 9 positions match TRBD2. The CDR3 spans 14 residues. The germline gives CDR1 SEHNR, CDR2 FQNEAQ (reference sequence). V was clipped by 5 bases and J by 8 bases; unmatched bases: 7. This CDR3 reads CASSRGLAVDEQFF. CDR3 nucleotides: TGTGCCAGCAGCAGGGGACTAGCTGTCGATGAGCAGTTCTTC.

There are a few counts of this clone. The V call is TRBV11-2, the J call TRBJ2-1, with TRBD2 identical over 12 bases. The CDR3 has 19 amino acids. Per the germline V gene, CDR1 is SGHAT and CDR2 is FQNNGV. V lost 7 bases, J lost 0 bases, and 13 bases stayed unmatched. The CDR3 protein is CASKPGRTTSGSSYNEQFF. The CDR3 bases are TGTGCCAGCAAACCCGGAAGAACGACTAGCGGGAGCTCCTACAATGAGCAGTTCTTC.

The chain carries TRBV11-1 and TRBJ2-1; D unresolved. Germline V CDR1 and CDR2: SGHAT, FQDESV (reference sequence). V dropped 3 bases and J dropped 4 bases, with 7 bases sitting between them. CDR3 length: 13 amino acids. CDR3 protein: CASSLAAYNEQFF. The CDR3 coding sequence is TGTGCCAGCAGCTTGGCAGCATACAATGAGCAGTTCTTC.

The chain has TRBV6-5 and TRBJ2-7; D is ambiguous. Germline CDR1 reads MNHEY; CDR2 reads SVGAGI. CDR3 size: 13 residues. Trimming took off 6 bases at V and 7 bases at J, with 16 bases between the two ends. CDR3 in amino acids: CASSYRPIGEQYF. The CDR3 nucleotides read TGTGCCAGCAGCTACCGACCAATCGGGGAGCAGTACTTC.

V gene TRBV6-1 combines with J gene TRBJ2-7; 12 bases map to TRBD2. V lost 5 bases and J lost 2; bases outside the gene matches: 4. There are 15 residues in the CDR3. Germline V CDR1 and CDR2: MNHNS, SASEGT. The CDR3 region is CASSTLAGGTYEQYF. CDR3 sequence (DNA): TGTGCCAGCAGTACCCTAGCGGGGGGGACCTACGAGCAGTACTTC.

The chain employs TRBV27 and TRBJ2-1; tentative D call: TRBD1 (8 bases). The ends were cut back, 6 bases at V and 4 bases at J, with 19 bases in the middle. The CDR3 runs 16 residues. CDR1 is MNHEY, CDR2 SMNVEV, per germline (reference sequence). The DNA of the CDR3 is TGTGCCAGCAGCCCAGGGGGGGGACAGGATTACAATGAGCAGTTCTTC. Encoded protein: CASSPGGGQDYNEQFF.

This chain links TRBV18 with TRBJ1-2; 8 bases line up with TRBD1. This CDR3 is 14 amino acids long. The germline gives CDR1 KGHSH, CDR2 LQKENI. After removal of 5 bases from V and 3 bases from J, the junction contained 5 bases not matched to a gene. DNA of the CDR3: TGTGCCAGCTCAAACGGACAGGGCTACTATGGCTACACCTTC. This translates into CASSNGQGYYGYTF.

This rearrangement joins TRBV19 to TRBJ2-7, with a possible D match to TRBD1 (5 bases). V lost 9 bases, J lost 6 bases, and 12 bases lay in between. The CDR3 has 11 amino acids. Germline CDR1 is LNHDA and CDR2 is SQIVND (reference sequence). The CDR3 is CASNSQGEQYF. CDR3 bases: TGTGCCAGCAACTCCCAGGGCGAGCAGTACTTC.

This chain uses TRBV5-1 with TRBJ1-1; D ambiguous. This CDR3 has 14 amino acids. Trimming removed 0 bases at V and 1 base at J, with 7 bases between. Germline lookup yields CDR1 SGHRS and CDR2 YFSETQ. The CDR3 coding sequence is TGCGCCAGCAGCTTGGTTCCAGGGAACACTGAAGCTTTCTTT. This gives the protein CASSLVPGNTEAFF.

This clone showed up just once. The rearrangement links TRBV6-1 to TRBJ2-3; a weak D match, TRBD2 (5 bases). Germline V lookup: CDR1 MNHNS, CDR2 SASEGT. V gave up 1 base and J gave up 3 bases, with 5 bases separating them. The CDR3 is 13 amino acids. The CDR3 DNA follows: TGTGCCAGCAGTGAAGGCGGGACAGATACGCAGTATTTT. It codes for CASSEGGTDTQYF.

J is TRBJ2-1 and V is TRBV6-5, with a possible D match to TRBD2 (6 bases). Trimming removed 6 bases at V and 9 bases at J, with 21 bases between. The CDR3 sequence is 15 residues long. Per the germline V gene, CDR1 is MNHEY and CDR2 is SVGAGI. CDR3 sequence (DNA): TGTGCCAGCAGCATCTCCCGGGACTCACTTCGTGAGCAGTTCTTC. Amino acid sequence: CASSISRDSLREQFF.

The V and J genes are TRBV9 and TRBJ2-5; D gene unclear. The V end was cut by 1 base, the J end by 2 bases, with 9 bases between. Germline CDR1 SGDLS, CDR2 YYNGEE. This CDR3 has 14 amino acids. In nucleotides, the CDR3 is TGTGCCAGCAGCGTATCGGTGGATCAAGAGACCCAGTACTTC. Translation: CASSVSVDQETQYF.

V is TRBV10-1 and J is TRBJ1-1; D unresolved. CDR3 length: 13 residues. Germline CDR1 is WNHNN and CDR2 is SYGVQD (reference sequence). Trimming took 5 bases from V and 0 from J, leaving 7 bases between them. The CDR3 coding sequence is TGCGCCAGCAGTCAAGGGATGAACACTGAAGCTTTCTTT. As protein: CASSQGMNTEAFF.

The chain couples TRBV6-5 to TRBJ1-2; 10 positions agree with TRBD1. After removal of 6 bases from V and 2 bases from J, the junction contained 6 bases not matched to a gene. Germline CDR1 is MNHEY and CDR2 is SVGAGI. CDR3 length: 15 residues. CDR3 sequence: CASSRPGQGNYGYTF. DNA of the CDR3: TGTGCCAGCAGCCGACCGGGACAGGGGAACTATGGCTACACCTTC.

The CDR3 spells CASSLNRGRVTPNEKLFF. CDR3 sequence (DNA): TGTGCCAGCAGCTTAAACAGGGGGCGCGTAACACCTAATGAAAAACTGTTTTTT. The chain links TRBV13 to TRBJ1-4; the match to TRBD1 covers 9 bases. Germline CDR1 and CDR2: PRHDT and FYEKMQ (reference sequence). Trimming at V came to 2 bases and at J to 3 bases, leaving 10 bases not matched to a gene. This CDR3 is 18 amino acids long.

V and J are TRBV6-1 and TRBJ2-3; no definite D call. Germline values: CDR1 MNHNS, CDR2 SASEGT. The CDR3 sequence is 10 residues long. Trimming stripped 8 bases from V and 9 bases from J, with 9 bases between. The CDR3 DNA sequence: TGTGCCAGCGCTTTTGACACGCAGTATTTT. This gives the protein CASAFDTQYF.

The chain joins TRBV18 to TRBJ1-3; TRBD1 might be the D (5 bases). This CDR3 spans 18 amino acids. Germline-derived CDR1 and CDR2 are KGHSH and LQKENI. V gave up 0 bases and J gave up 3 bases, with 18 bases separating them. The chain's CDR3 is CASSPPSVIQEIGNTIYF. CDR3 DNA: TGTGCCAGCTCACCACCCTCGGTAATACAGGAAATTGGAAACACCATATATTTT.

The genes are TRBV7-9 and TRBJ1-1; weak D call: TRBD1 (5 bases). V lost 1 base to trimming and J lost 5 bases, with 11 bases between them. This CDR3 spans 14 amino acids. Germline V CDR1 and CDR2: SEHNR, FQNEAQ (reference sequence). DNA for the CDR3: TGTGCCAGCAGCTTAGGGCAGGGAGAAACTGAAGCTTTCTTT. Translated: CASSLGQGETEAFF. The whole variable domain, filled in from reference TRBV7-9 and TRBJ1-1, reads DTGVSQNPRHKITKRGQNVTFRCDPISEHNRLYWYRQTLGQGPEFLTYFQNEAQLEKSRLLSDRFSAERPKGSFSTLEIQRTEQGDSAMYLCASSLGQGETEAFFGQGTRLTVV.